Presented here are 21 T cell receptor beta chains from one specimen sequenced in a study of blood T cell repertoires in COVID-19. Only in-frame clones appear in the TCRdb table, and some are missing; sequencing was by immunoSEQ multiplex PCR. The sample comprises a few hundred thousand clones, approximately 86% of which are singletons, and about 3.6% rests with the top ten. The sequencing sample was made of peripheral blood. These receptors came from a man between 18 and 35 years old with active or convalescent COVID-19.

The V call is TRBV28, the J call TRBJ1-5; 8 nucleotides match TRBD1. V dropped 4 bases and J dropped 6; count of bases not matched to a gene: 8. This CDR3 contains 15 residues. From germline, CDR1 is MDHEN and CDR2 SYDVKM. CDR3 region: CASSSDRGVSQPQHF. In DNA form, the CDR3 reads TGTGCCAGCAGTTCCGACAGGGGCGTCTCTCAGCCCCAGCATTTT.

This chain joins TRBV5-1 and TRBJ2-7; D call uncertain. Trimming took 4 bases from V and 2 from J, leaving 16 bases between them. The CDR3 contains 15 residues. CDR1 SGHRS and CDR2 YFSETQ come from the germline V gene. The CDR3 nucleotides read TGCGCCAGCAGCCTGGTGGCAGGAAACACCTACGAGCAGTACTTC. Translated, it gives CASSLVAGNTYEQYF.

The chain employs TRBV28 and TRBJ1-2, with TRBD1 matching over 8 bases. The V gene's germline CDR1 is MDHEN and CDR2 SYDVKM. V lost 6 bases to trimming and J lost 7 bases; unmatched junction nucleotides: 13. CDR3 length: 15 amino acids. The CDR3 spells CASRTPQGVYSGYTF. The CDR3 region has the DNA TGTGCCAGCAGAACCCCACAGGGGGTGTATTCTGGCTACACCTTC.

The chain joins TRBV19 to TRBJ2-7, with TRBD2 matching over 7 bases. The CDR3 contains 14 residues. Per germline, CDR1 LNHDA and CDR2 SQIVND (reference sequence). V lost 5 bases to trimming and J lost 2 bases; unmatched junction nucleotides: 6. The CDR3 region is CASSAGVRAYEQYF. The CDR3 bases are TGTGCCAGTAGTGCGGGGGTCAGAGCCTACGAGCAGTACTTC.

V and J are TRBV5-1 and TRBJ1-4; no reliable D call. Trimming pared 1 base from V and 0 bases from J, leaving 10 bases between. The CDR3 is made up of 16 amino acids. The germline gives CDR1 SGHRS, CDR2 YFSETQ. This chain's CDR3 is CASSLSRTATNEKLFF. The CDR3 DNA reads TGCGCCAGCAGCTTGAGTCGGACTGCAACTAATGAAAAACTGTTTTTT.

The rearrangement joins TRBV30 to TRBJ1-6; 9 bases align to TRBD1. Germline trimming cut 8 bases from V and 9 bases from J; bases unmatched to any gene: 14. This CDR3 is 15 amino acids long. The germline V gene encodes CDR1 GTSNPN and CDR2 SVGIG (reference sequence). The chain's CDR3 is CAQRTTGTGTSPLHF. In DNA, the CDR3 is TGTGCCCAAAGAACTACCGGGACAGGGACTTCACCCCTCCACTTT.

The rearrangement links TRBV25-1 to TRBJ2-5, with D possibly TRBD1 on 6 matching bases. V was cut by 8 bases and J by 3 bases, with 13 bases left in between. From germline, CDR1 is MGHDK and CDR2 SYGVNS. The CDR3 extends over 13 amino acids. Here the CDR3 reads CASAPGAKETQYF. The CDR3 region has the DNA TGTGCCAGCGCCCCAGGGGCGAAAGAGACCCAGTACTTC.

The J gene is TRBJ2-1, the V gene TRBV25-1; a weak D match, TRBD2 (6 bases). The CDR3 covers 15 residues. Trimming took off 1 base at V and 6 bases at J, with 13 bases between the two ends. Germline-derived CDR1 and CDR2 are MGHDK and SYGVNS. In DNA form, the CDR3 reads TGTGCCAGCAGTGAATTGGGTAGGGGAGGCAATGAGCAGTTCTTC. It translates to CASSELGRGGNEQFF.

The chain links TRBV9 to TRBJ1-1; 8 positions agree with TRBD1. CDR1 and CDR2 (germline): SGDLS, YYNGEE. The V segment lost 7 bases and the J segment 1 base; nucleotides outside the gene matches: 0. There are 12 residues in the CDR3. The CDR3 DNA is TGTGCCAGCCAGGGGGCGAACACTGAAGCTTTCTTT. Protein sequence: CASQGANTEAFF.

This sequence joins TRBV14 and TRBJ2-7; D ambiguous. Germline CDR1 is SGHDN and CDR2 is FVKESK. V lost 2 bases and J 4 bases, leaving 9 bases between the germline ends. The CDR3 spans 13 residues. CDR3 bases: TGTGCCAGCAGCCAATTGATCGGTTACGAGCAGTACTTC. Translating gives CASSQLIGYEQYF.

The rearrangement uses TRBV19 and TRBJ1-1, with TRBD1 matching 8 bases. Germline CDR1 and CDR2: LNHDA and SQIVND (reference sequence). The junction had 7 bases not matched to a gene; V was cut back by 1 base and J by 6 bases. This CDR3 is 15 amino acids long. The CDR3 reads CASSIGQGSGSEAFF. The CDR3 DNA reads as TGTGCCAGTAGTATAGGACAGGGGAGTGGCTCTGAAGCTTTCTTT.

V gene TRBV6-5 combines with J gene TRBJ2-7; D might be TRBD1 (6 bases). The germline V gene encodes CDR1 MNHEY and CDR2 SVGAGI. This CDR3 contains 14 residues. Trimming cost V 0 bases and J 5 bases, with 11 bases left between them. CDR3 nucleotide sequence: TGTGCCAGCAGTTACTCAAGACAGGTCCACGAGCAGTACTTC. Translation gives CASSYSRQVHEQYF.

The chain has TRBV7-2 and TRBJ1-6, with D uncertain. Germline CDR1 and CDR2: SGHTA and FQGNSA. The CDR3 has 13 residues. Deletions cut 5 bases from V and 10 bases from J, with 12 bases between. The CDR3 DNA reads TGTGCCAGCAGCCCTCAAGAGGCCTCACCCCTCCACTTT. This sequence encodes CASSPQEASPLHF.

The chain recombines TRBV7-8 with TRBJ1-5; weak D call: TRBD1 (6 bases). This CDR3 has 15 residues. V was clipped by 5 bases and J by 5 bases, with 16 bases between them. Germline V gene lookup returns CDR1 SGHVS and CDR2 FQNEAQ. CDR3 residues: CASSLTGQTDQPQHF. The CDR3 DNA reads as TGTGCCAGCAGCCTCACCGGACAGACGGATCAGCCCCAGCATTTT.

The CDR3 DNA reads TGTGCCAGCAGTAGTACTGGGGAGCTGTTTTTT. Translated, it gives CASSSTGELFF. This chain connects TRBV9 to TRBJ2-2; D is ambiguous. Germline CDR1 and CDR2: SGDLS and YYNGEE. V lost 5 bases to trimming and J lost 8 bases, with 7 bases between them. The CDR3 runs 11 residues.

The V gene is TRBV6-5, the J gene TRBJ1-2; possibly TRBD1 for D (5 bases). This CDR3 has 15 residues. Germline V gene sequence: CDR1 MNHEY, CDR2 SVGAGI. V lost 5 bases and J lost 5, with 18 bases in between. CDR3 sequence reads: CASSKTDISPYGYTF. CDR3 DNA sequence: TGTGCCAGCAGTAAGACAGATATCTCCCCTTATGGCTACACCTTC.

The chain has TRBV5-4 and TRBJ2-7, with 8 nucleotides matching TRBD1. Per the germline V gene, CDR1 is SGHNT and CDR2 is YYREEE (reference sequence). J gave up 2 bases and V 4 bases, and 11 bases lay outside the gene matches. This CDR3 is built from 16 residues. CDR3 nucleotide sequence: TGTGCCAGCAGCCCCATGGGAGGACAGGGAACCTACGAGCAGTACTTC. Translated: CASSPMGGQGTYEQYF.

As regards this clone: Germline and junction disagree at one end, which may indicate a read error. V and J are TRBV7-7 and TRBJ2-1, with 9 positions matching TRBD2. Germline lookup yields CDR1 SSHAT and CDR2 FNYEAQ (reference sequence). This CDR3 spans 15 amino acids. The CDR3: CASSLVSGSGNEQFF. The CDR3, as DNA: TGTGCTAGCAGCTTAGTTAGCGGGAGCGGAAATGAGCAGTTCTTC. Looking up the rest from reference TRBV7-7 and TRBJ2-1 gives the full variable domain: GAGVSQSPRYKVTKRGQDVTLRCDPISSHATLYWYQQALGQGPEFLTYFNYEAQPDKSGLPSDRFSAERPEGSISTLTIQRTEQRDSAMYRCASSLVSGSGNEQFFGPGTRLTVL.

V gene TRBV5-5 combines with J gene TRBJ1-5, with 7 bases that match TRBD1. The germline V gene encodes CDR1 SGHKS and CDR2 YYEKEE (reference sequence). This CDR3 spans 13 amino acids. With V trimmed by 4 bases and J by 7 bases, 5 bases remained unmatched. CDR3 in amino acids: CASSLQGQQPQHF. In nucleotides, the CDR3 is TGTGCCAGCAGCCTACAGGGGCAACAGCCCCAGCATTTT.

This chain uses TRBV10-3 with TRBJ2-1; TRBD1 is a possible D gene (6 bases). CDR1 ENHRY and CDR2 SYGVKD come from the germline V gene. V was cut by 5 bases and J by 6 bases, with 11 bases left in between. This CDR3 is built from 13 residues. The CDR3 region is CAISSRDTNEQFF. The DNA of the CDR3 is TGTGCCATCAGTAGCCGGGACACCAATGAGCAGTTCTTC.

This clone was observed a few times. The V call is TRBV28, the J call TRBJ1-5; D gene uncertain. There are 13 residues in the CDR3. V lost 6 bases to trimming and J lost 4 bases, with 10 bases between them. The germline V gene encodes CDR1 MDHEN and CDR2 SYDVKM. CDR3 DNA: TGTGCCAGCAGCTCCGGGTGGAATCAGCCCCAGCATTTT. This encodes CASSSGWNQPQHF.